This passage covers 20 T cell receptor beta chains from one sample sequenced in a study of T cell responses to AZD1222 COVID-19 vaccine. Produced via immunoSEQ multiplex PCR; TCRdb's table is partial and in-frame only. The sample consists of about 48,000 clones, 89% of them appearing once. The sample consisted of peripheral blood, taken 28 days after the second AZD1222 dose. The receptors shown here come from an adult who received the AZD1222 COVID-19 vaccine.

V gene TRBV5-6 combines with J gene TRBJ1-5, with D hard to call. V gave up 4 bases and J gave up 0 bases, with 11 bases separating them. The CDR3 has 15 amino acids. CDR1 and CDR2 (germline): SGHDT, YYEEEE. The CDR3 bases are TGTGCCAGCAGCCCGGGGTGGCATAGCAATCAGCCCCAGCATTTT. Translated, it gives CASSPGWHSNQPQHF.

This CDR3 is CASSRVTARDTDTQYF. As DNA, the CDR3 is TGTGCCAGCAGCCGAGTCACGGCGCGGGACACAGATACGCAGTATTTT. This rearrangement joins TRBV5-4 to TRBJ2-3, with D possibly matching TRBD2 (6 bases). CDR1 and CDR2 (germline): SGHNT, YYREEE (reference sequence). The CDR3 is 16 residues long. The V end was cut by 4 bases, the J end by 2 bases, with 17 bases between.

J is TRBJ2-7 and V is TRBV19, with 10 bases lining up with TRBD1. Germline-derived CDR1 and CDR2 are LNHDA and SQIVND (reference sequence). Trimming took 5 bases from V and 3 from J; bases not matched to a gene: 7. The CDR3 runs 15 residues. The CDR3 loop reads CASSSATGGSYEQYF. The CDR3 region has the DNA TGTGCCAGTAGTTCTGCGACAGGGGGCAGCTACGAGCAGTACTTC.

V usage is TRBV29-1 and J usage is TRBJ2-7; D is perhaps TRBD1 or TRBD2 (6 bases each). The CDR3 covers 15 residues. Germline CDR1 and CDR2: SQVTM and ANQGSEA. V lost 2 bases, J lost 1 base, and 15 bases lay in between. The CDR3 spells CSVELPGAGSYEQYF. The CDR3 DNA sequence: TGCAGCGTTGAATTACCGGGGGCTGGGTCCTACGAGCAGTACTTC.

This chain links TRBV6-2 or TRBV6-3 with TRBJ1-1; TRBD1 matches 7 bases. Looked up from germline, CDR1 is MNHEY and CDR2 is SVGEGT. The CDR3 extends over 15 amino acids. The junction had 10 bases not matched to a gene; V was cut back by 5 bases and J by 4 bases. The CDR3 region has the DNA TGTGCCAGCAGTACCGGGGACAGCAGAGTCACTGAAGCTTTCTTT. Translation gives CASSTGDSRVTEAFF.

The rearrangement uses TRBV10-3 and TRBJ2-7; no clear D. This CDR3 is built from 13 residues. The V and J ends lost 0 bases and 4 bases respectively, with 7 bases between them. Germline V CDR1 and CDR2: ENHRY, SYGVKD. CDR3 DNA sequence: TGTGCCATCAGTGAGTCCACAGAATACGAGCAGTACTTC. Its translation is CAISESTEYEQYF.

The CDR3 region is CASSARLADDIQYF. For the CDR3, the DNA is TGTGCCAGCAGCGCCCGACTAGCGGATGACATTCAGTACTTC. The rearrangement uses TRBV9 and TRBJ2-4; 9 nucleotides align to TRBD2. The CDR3 has 14 amino acids. Losses at the gene ends were 3 bases for V and 8 bases for J; bases not matched to a gene: 6. CDR1 SGDLS and CDR2 YYNGEE come from the germline V gene.

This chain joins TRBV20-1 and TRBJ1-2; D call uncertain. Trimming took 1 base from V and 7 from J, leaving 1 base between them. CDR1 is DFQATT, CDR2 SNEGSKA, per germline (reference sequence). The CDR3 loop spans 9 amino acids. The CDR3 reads CSARGGYTF. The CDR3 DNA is TGCAGTGCTAGAGGTGGCTACACCTTC.

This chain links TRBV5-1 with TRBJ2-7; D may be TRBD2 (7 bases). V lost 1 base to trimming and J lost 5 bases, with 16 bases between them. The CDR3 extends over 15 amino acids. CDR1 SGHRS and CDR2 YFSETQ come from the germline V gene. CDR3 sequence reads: CASSLSGGARDEQYF. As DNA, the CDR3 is TGCGCCAGCAGCTTGTCTGGGGGGGCGAGGGACGAGCAGTACTTC.

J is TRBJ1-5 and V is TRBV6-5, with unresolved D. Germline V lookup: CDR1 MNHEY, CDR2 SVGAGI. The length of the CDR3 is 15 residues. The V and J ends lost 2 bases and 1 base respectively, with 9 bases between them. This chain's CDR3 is CASSYAAGSNQPQHF. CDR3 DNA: TGTGCCAGCAGTTACGCGGCGGGGAGCAATCAGCCCCAGCATTTT.

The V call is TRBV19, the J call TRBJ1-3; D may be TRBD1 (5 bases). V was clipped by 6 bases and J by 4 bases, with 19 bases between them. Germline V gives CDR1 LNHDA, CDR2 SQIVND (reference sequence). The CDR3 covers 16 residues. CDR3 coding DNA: TGTGCCAGTAGACCTTGGGGGAGGACATCAGGAAACACCATATATTTT. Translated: CASRPWGRTSGNTIYF.

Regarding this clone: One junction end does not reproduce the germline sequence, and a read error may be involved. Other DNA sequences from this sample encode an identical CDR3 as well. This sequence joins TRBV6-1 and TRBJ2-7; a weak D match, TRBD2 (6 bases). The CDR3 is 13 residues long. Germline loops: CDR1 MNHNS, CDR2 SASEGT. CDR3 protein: CASREGTAYEQYF. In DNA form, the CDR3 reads TGTGCCAGCAGGGAAGGGACTGCTTACGAGCAGTACTTC.

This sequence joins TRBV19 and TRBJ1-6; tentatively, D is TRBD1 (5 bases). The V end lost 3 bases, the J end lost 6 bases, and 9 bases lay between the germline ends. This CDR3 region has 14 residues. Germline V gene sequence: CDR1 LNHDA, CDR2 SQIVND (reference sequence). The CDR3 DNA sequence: TGTGCCAGTAGTATCCGACAGATTAATTCACCCCTCCACTTT. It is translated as CASSIRQINSPLHF.

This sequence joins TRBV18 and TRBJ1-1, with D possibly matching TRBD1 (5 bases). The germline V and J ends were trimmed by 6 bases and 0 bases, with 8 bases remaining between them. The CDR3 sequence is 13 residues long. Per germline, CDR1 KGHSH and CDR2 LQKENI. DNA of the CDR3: TGTGCCAGCTCGGGGGATGTGAACACTGAAGCTTTCTTT. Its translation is CASSGDVNTEAFF.

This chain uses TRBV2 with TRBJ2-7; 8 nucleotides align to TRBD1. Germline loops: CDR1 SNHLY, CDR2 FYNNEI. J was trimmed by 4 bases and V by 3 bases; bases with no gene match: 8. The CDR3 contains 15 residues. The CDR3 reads CASSENWDRYYEQYF. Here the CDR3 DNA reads TGTGCCAGCAGTGAGAATTGGGACAGGTATTACGAGCAGTACTTC.

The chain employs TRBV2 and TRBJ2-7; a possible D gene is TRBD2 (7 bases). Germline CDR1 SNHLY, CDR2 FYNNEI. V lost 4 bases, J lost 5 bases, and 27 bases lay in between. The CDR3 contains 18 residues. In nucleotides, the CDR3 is TGTGCCAGCAGTGTGTTAGTGGGGGGGCCAACTTTACATGACGAGCAGTACTTC. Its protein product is CASSVLVGGPTLHDEQYF.

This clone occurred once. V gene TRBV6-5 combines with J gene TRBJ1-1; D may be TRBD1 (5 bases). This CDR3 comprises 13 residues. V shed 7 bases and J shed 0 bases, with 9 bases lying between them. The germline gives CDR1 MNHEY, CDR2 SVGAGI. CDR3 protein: CASTRGMNTEAFF. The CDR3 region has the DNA TGTGCCAGCACAAGGGGCATGAACACTGAAGCTTTCTTT.

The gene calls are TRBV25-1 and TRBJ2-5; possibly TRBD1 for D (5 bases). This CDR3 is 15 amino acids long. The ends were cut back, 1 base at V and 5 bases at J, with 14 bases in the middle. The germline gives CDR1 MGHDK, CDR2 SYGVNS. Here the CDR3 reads CASSEFPQGWETQYF. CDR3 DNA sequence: TGTGCCAGCAGTGAATTTCCCCAGGGTTGGGAGACCCAGTACTTC.

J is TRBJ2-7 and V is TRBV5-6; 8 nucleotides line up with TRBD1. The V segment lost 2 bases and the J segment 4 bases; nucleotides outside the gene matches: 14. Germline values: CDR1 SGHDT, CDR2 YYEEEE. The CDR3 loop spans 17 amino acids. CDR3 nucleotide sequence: TGTGCCAGCAGCTTTAGTCAGGGGGCGGACCTTTGGTACGAGCAGTACTTC. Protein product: CASSFSQGADLWYEQYF.

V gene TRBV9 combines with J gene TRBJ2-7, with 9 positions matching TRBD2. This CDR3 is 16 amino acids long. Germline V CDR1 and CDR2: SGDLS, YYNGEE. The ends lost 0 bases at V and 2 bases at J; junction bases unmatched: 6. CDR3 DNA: TGTGCCAGCAGCGTAGGGTTTGCGGGGGGGGCCTACGAGCAGTACTTC. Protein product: CASSVGFAGGAYEQYF.